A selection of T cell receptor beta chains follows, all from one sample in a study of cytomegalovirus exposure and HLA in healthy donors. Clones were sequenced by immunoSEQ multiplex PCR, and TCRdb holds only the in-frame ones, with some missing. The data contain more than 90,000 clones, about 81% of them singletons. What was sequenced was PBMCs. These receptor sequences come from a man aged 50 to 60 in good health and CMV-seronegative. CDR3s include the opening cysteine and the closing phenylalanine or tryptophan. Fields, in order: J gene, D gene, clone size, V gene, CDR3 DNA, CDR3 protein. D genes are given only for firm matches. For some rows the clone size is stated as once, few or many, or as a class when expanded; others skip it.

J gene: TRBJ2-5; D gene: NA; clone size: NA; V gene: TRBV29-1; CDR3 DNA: TGCAGCGTCGAACAGGGGAGGGGGACCCAGTACTTC; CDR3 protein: CSVEQGRGTQYF
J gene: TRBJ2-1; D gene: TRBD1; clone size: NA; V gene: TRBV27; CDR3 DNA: TGTGCCAGCAGCCGGACAGGAGCCTACAATGAGCAGTTCTTC; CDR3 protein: CASSRTGAYNEQFF
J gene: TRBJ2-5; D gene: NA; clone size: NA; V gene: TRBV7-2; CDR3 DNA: TGTGCCAGCAGCCTCCCCGGCAGGAAAGAGACCCAGTACTTC; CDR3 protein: CASSLPGRKETQYF
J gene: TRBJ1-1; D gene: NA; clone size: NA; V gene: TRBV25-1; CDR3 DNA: TGTGCCAGCAGTGTGCAGCTGGGAGTGAACACTGAAGCTTTCTTT; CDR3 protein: CASSVQLGVNTEAFF
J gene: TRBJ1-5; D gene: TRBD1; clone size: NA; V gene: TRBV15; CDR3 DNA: TGTGCCACCAGCGGACAGGGGGCTATGAGCAATCAGCCCCAGCATTTT; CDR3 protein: CATSGQGAMSNQPQHF
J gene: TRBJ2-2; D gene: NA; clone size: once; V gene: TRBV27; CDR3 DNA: TGTGCCAGCAGTTTAGGGTTCAGGACCGGGGAGCTGTTTTTT; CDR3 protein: CASSLGFRTGELFF
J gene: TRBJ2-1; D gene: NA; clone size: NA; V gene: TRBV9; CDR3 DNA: TGTGCCAGCAGCACCCAATCAGGGCAAAGTGAGCAGTTCTTC; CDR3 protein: CASSTQSGQSEQFF
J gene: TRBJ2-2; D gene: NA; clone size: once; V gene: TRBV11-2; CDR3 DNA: TGTGCCAGCAGCTTAATTTCTCGCCTAGCCTCGGGCGGGGAGCTGTTTTTT; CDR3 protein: CASSLISRLASGGELFF
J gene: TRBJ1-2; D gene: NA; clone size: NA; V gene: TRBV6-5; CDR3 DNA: TGTGCCAGCAGTTACTTGACTGGGGGCTCCTATGGCTACACCTTC; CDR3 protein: CASSYLTGGSYGYTF
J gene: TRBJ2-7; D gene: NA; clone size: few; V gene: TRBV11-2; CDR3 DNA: TGTGCCAGCAGTACACGTAAACAGGGTTTTTTCTCAGGGGTCTACGAGCAGTACTTC; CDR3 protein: CASSTRKQGFFSGVYEQYF
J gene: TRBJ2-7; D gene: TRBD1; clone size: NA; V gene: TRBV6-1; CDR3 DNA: TGTGCCAGCAGGAAAGGACAGGAAGCCTACGAGCAGTACTTC; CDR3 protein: CASRKGQEAYEQYF
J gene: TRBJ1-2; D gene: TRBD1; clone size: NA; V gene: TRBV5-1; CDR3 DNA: TGCGCCAGCAGCTTGACAGGGGGTAACTATGGCTACACCTTC; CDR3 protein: CASSLTGGNYGYTF
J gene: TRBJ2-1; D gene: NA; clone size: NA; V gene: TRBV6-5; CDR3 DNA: TGTGCCAGCAGTTTTCGACAGAACAATGAGCAGTTCTTC; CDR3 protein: CASSFRQNNEQFF
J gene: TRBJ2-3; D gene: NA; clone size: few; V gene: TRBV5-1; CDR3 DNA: TGCGCCAGCACCCAGGGACAGTGGACTACTAGCACAGATACGCAGTATTTT; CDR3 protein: CASTQGQWTTSTDTQYF
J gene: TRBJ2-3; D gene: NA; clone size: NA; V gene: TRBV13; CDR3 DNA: TGTGCCAGCAGCTTAGGCGGGGTGTCAGATACGCAGTATTTT; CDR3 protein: CASSLGGVSDTQYF
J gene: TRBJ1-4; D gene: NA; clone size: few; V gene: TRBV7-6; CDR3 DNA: TGTGCCAGCAGCTCCGGGGACATATGGGGTGAAAAACTGTTTTTT; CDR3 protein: CASSSGDIWGEKLFF
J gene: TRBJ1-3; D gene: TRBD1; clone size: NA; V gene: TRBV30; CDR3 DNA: TGTGCCTGGAGCCTCGGGACAGGGGCAGGAAACACCATATATTTT; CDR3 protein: CAWSLGTGAGNTIYF
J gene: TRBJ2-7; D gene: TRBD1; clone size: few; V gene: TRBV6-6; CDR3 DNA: TGTGCCAGCAGTTACGGGACAGCGGCCTACGAGCAGTACTTC; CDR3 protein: CASSYGTAAYEQYF
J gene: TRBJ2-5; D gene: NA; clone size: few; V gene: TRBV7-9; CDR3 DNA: TGTGCCAGCAGCTTAGGGGCGGGAGAGACCCAGTACTTC; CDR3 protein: CASSLGAGETQYF
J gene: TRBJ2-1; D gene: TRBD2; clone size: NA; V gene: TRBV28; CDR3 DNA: TGTGCCAGCAGCTTAGCGGGGAACTACAATGAGCAGTTCTTC; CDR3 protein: CASSLAGNYNEQFF
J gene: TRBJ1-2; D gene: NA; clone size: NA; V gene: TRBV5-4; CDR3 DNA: TGTGCCAGCAGCTTGGGTACTTACTACACCTTC; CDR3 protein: CASSLGTYYTF
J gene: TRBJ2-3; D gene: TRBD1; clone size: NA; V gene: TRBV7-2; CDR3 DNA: TGTGCCAGCAGCTTAGTGTACAGGGGGGCAGATACGCAGTATTTT; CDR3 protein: CASSLVYRGADTQYF
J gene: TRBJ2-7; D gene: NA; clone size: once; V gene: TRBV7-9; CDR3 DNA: TGTTCCAGCAGCTTGCGAGGGCAGGTAGACTCCTACGAGCAGTACTTC; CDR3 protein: CSSSLRGQVDSYEQYF
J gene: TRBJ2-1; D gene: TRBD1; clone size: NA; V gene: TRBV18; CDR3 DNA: TGTGCCAGCTCGCAGACAGGGGGCTTTCGTGGTGAGCAGTTCTTC; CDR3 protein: CASSQTGGFRGEQFF
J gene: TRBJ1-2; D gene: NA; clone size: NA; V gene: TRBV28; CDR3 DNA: TGTGCCAGCAGTTCCAGTGGCTACACCTTC; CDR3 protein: CASSSSGYTF
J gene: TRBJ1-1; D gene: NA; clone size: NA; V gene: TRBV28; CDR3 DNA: TGTGCCAGCAGTACAACACAGGGGAACACTGAAGCTTTCTTT; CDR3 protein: CASSTTQGNTEAFF
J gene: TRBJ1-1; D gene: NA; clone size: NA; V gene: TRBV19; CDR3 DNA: TGTGCCAGTAGTATAACCGGGAACGGTGAAGCTTTCTTT; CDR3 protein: CASSITGNGEAFF
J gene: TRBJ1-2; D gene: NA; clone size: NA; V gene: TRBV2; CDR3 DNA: TGTGCCAGCAGTCTAACCCGGGGAGGGAGGAACTATGGCTACACCTTC; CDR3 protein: CASSLTRGGRNYGYTF
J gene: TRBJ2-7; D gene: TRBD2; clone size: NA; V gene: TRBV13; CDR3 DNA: TGTGCCAGCAGCCCGGCGCTAGCGGGGTCCTCCGAGCAGTACTTC; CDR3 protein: CASSPALAGSSEQYF
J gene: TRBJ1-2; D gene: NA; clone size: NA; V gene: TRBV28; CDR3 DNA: TGTGCCAGCAGTTTATTCACCGGTCACGGCTACACCTTC; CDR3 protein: CASSLFTGHGYTF
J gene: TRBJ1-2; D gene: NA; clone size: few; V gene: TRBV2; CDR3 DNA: TGTGCCAGCAGTGAGGGACCCGGAGGGTTAAGCGGCTACACCTTC; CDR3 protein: CASSEGPGGLSGYTF
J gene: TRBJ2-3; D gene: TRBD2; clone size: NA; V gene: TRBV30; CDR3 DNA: TGTGCCTGGAGACCTAGCGGGAGGTCGCCAGATACGCAGTATTTT; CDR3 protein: CAWRPSGRSPDTQYF
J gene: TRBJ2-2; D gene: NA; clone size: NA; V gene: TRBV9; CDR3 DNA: TGTGCCAGCAGCGTACTAGACCCGAACACCGGGGAGCTGTTTTTT; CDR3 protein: CASSVLDPNTGELFF
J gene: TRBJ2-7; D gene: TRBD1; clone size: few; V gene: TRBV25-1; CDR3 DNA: TGTGCCAGCAGTCCGCACCGGGACAGCTCCTACGAGCAGTACTTC; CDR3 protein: CASSPHRDSSYEQYF
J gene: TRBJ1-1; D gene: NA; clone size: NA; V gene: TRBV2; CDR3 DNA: TGTGCCACAAGGGGACAATGGGGAACTGAAGCTTTCTTT; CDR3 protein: CATRGQWGTEAFF
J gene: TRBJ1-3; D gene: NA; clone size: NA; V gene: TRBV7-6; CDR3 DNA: TGTGCCAGCAGCTTAGGTCACAGGAACTCTGGAAACACCATATATTTT; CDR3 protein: CASSLGHRNSGNTIYF
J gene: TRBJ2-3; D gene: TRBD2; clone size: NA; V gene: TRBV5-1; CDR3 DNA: TGCGCCAGCAGCTCCGGGACTAGCGGGAGGGTTACAGATACGAAGTATTTT; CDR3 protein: CASSSGTSGRVTDTKYF
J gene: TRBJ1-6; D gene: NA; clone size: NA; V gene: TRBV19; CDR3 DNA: TGTGCCAGTAGTTTGGTCGGGGAGAAAATCGGTTCACCCCTCCACTTT; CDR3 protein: CASSLVGEKIGSPLHF
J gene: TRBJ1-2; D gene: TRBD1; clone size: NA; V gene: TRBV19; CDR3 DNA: TGTGCCAGTAGTCCGAACAGGGGACTGAACTATGGCTACACCTTC; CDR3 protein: CASSPNRGLNYGYTF
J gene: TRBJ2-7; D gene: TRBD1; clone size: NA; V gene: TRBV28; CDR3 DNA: TGTGCCAGCAGGGACGGGACAGGGGAACAGTACTTC; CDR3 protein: CASRDGTGEQYF
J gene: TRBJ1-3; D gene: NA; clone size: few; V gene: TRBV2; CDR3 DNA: TGTGCCAGCAGTGGAGGGGGTGCCCCTGGAAACACCATATATTTT; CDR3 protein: CASSGGGAPGNTIYF
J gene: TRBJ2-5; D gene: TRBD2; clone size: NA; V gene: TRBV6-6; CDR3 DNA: TGTGCCAGCAGGACTAGCGGGGGGCAAGAGACCCAGTACTTC; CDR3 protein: CASRTSGGQETQYF
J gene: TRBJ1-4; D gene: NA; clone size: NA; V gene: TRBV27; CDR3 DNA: TGTGCCAGCAGTTTGGGGGTCGGGGGGATGGGAAGTGAAAAACTGTTTTTT; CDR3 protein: CASSLGVGGMGSEKLFF